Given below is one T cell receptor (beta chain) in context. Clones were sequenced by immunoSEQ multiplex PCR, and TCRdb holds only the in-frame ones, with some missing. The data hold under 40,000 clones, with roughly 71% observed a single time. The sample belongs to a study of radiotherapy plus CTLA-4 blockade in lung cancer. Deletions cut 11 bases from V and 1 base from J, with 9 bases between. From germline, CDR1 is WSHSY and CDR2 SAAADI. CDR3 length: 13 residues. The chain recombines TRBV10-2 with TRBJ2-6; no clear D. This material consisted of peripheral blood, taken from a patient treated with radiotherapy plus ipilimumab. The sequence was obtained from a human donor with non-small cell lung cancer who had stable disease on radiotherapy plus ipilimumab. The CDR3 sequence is CASTGSGANVLTF. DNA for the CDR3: TGCGCCTCGACCGGGTCTGGGGCCAACGTCCTGACTTTC.